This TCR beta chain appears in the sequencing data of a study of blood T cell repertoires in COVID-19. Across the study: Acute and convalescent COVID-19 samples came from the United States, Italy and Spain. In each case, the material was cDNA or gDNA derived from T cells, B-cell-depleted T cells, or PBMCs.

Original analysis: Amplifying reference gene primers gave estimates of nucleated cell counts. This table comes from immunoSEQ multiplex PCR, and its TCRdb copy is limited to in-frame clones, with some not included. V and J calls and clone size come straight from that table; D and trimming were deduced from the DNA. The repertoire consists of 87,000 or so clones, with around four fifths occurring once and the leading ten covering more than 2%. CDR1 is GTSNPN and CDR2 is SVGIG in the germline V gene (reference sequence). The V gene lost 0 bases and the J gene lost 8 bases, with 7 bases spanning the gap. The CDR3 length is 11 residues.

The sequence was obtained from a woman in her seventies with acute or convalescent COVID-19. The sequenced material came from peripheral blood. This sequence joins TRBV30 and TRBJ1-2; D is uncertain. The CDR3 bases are TGTGCCTGGAGTGTACGAGGGGGCTACACCTTC. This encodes CAWSVRGGYTF. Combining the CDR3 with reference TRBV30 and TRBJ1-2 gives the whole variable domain SQTIHQWPATLVQPVGSPLSLECTVEGTSNPNLYWYRQAAGRGLQLLFYSVGIGQISSEVPQNLSASRPQDRQFILSSKKLLLSDSGFYLCAWSVRGGYTFGSGTRLTVV.